Presented here are 28 T cell receptor beta chains from one specimen sequenced in a study of human T cells and chemical hapten exposure. In TCRdb, the RACE reads were re-called with MiXCR into one record per CDR3 protein. Of about 130,000 distinct CDR3 sequences listed, around 8.2% were seen once; the top ten hold under 2%. Time point: healthy volunteer bleed at 2 weeks. RNA extraction used unfractionated whole blood as the source of total RNA. The sample was whole blood. The receptors come from a male donor in good health. Some clones in this sample may be carry-over from other donors' samples.

As to this clonotype: At one end the junction does not follow the germline gene, possibly because of a read error. The rearrangement links TRBV12-3 or TRBV12-4 to TRBJ2-1; D possibly matches TRBD1 or TRBD2 (5 bases each). This CDR3 is 13 amino acids long. The CDR3 region has the DNA TGTGCCAGCAGTTTACAGGGTAGCGATGAGCAGCTCTTC. Its translation is CASSLQGSDEQLF.

This clonotype was seen a handful of times. The J gene is TRBJ2-7, the V gene TRBV25-1; D gene unclear. CDR1 MGHDK and CDR2 SYGVNS come from the germline V gene. The CDR3 loop spans 17 amino acids. V lost 6 bases, J lost 3 bases, and 24 bases lay in between. The CDR3: CASSPARAARNVYEQYF. The CDR3 DNA reads TGTGCCAGCAGCCCTGCTCGGGCCGCGAGAAACGTCTACGAGCAGTACTTC.

This clonotype has at least ten counts. The J gene is TRBJ1-6, the V gene TRBV3-1; a weak D match, TRBD1 (6 bases). Between the trimmed V and J ends, which lost 5 bases and 10 bases, there was a span of 15 bases. Germline lookup yields CDR1 LGHDT and CDR2 YNNKEL (reference sequence). The CDR3 spans 14 residues. The DNA for the CDR3 is TGTGCCAGCAGCGGAGAGGGGGATGGGTCACCCCTCCACTTT. Translating gives CASSGEGDGSPLHF.

This clonotype was found many times. The chain recombines TRBV6-2 or TRBV6-3 with TRBJ2-7; D gene ambiguous. Germline CDR1 and CDR2: MNHEY and SVGEGT. Trimming cost V 5 bases and J 5 bases, with 10 bases left between them. The CDR3 has 12 amino acids. CDR3 DNA: TGTGCCAGCAGTCAAGACACGCACGAGCAGTACTTC. Translating gives CASSQDTHEQYF.

This clonotype was seen a handful of times. The genes are TRBV11-2 and TRBJ1-1; no reliable D call. The CDR3 is 14 amino acids. V was clipped by 3 bases and J by 4 bases, with 12 bases between them. The germline CDR1 and CDR2 sequences are SGHAT and FQNNGV. CDR3 nucleotides: TGTGCCAGCAGCTTTGGGCGGTCGAGCACTGAAGCTTTCTTT. This codes for CASSFGRSSTEAFF.

This chain links TRBV6-1 with TRBJ1-4, with no clear D. Germline assignment: CDR1 MNHNS and CDR2 SASEGT. V was shortened by 4 bases and J by 3 bases, with 12 bases between the two germline ends. The CDR3 extends over 15 amino acids. The CDR3 nucleotides read TGTGCCAGCAGTGGGGATCCGCCGGCTAATGAAAAACTGTTTTTT. Protein product: CASSGDPPANEKLFF.

This clonotype came up a few times. The chain carries TRBV4-3 and TRBJ2-6; no clear D. CDR1 and CDR2 (germline): LGHNA, YSLEER. V lost 0 bases, J lost 0 bases, and 6 bases lay in between. The CDR3 loop spans 16 amino acids. The CDR3 coding sequence is TGCGCCAGCAGCCAAGACAGGTTCTCTGGGGCCAACGTCCTGACTTTC. As protein: CASSQDRFSGANVLTF.

The chain links TRBV7-6 to TRBJ2-5; D unclear. The V end was cut by 5 bases, the J end by 2 bases, with 12 bases between. The CDR3 runs 14 residues. Germline assignment: CDR1 SGHVS and CDR2 FNYEAQ. CDR3 in amino acids: CASSLLKPQETQYF. CDR3 bases: TGTGCCAGCAGCCTGCTTAAGCCTCAAGAGACCCAGTACTTC.

This clonotype was seen at least ten times. This chain uses TRBV10-3 with TRBJ2-7, with D possibly TRBD1 on 5 matching bases. The V gene's germline CDR1 is ENHRY and CDR2 SYGVKD. The CDR3 is 13 amino acids. The germline V and J ends were trimmed by 3 bases and 4 bases, with 10 bases remaining between them. The CDR3 DNA sequence: TGTGCCATCAGTGAAGGCAGGGTATACGAGCAGTACTTC. This gives the protein CAISEGRVYEQYF.

About this clonotype: This may come from a read error, since a much larger clone is one base off. The chain carries TRBV25-1 and TRBJ1-1, with 7 bases aligning to TRBD1. The CDR3 totals 13 residues. Per the germline V gene, CDR1 is MGHDK and CDR2 is SYGVNS. CDR3: CVSRGGTVDEAFF. The CDR3 nucleotides read TGTGTCAGCAGGGGGGGGACAGTTGATGAAGCTTTCTTT.

This clonotype came up a few times. V usage is TRBV7-2 and J usage is TRBJ2-3; 9 nucleotides line up with TRBD2. Unmatched junction bases numbered 4, after V lost 0 bases and J lost 3 bases. The CDR3 length is 16 residues. Germline V gene sequence: CDR1 SGHTA, CDR2 FQGNSA. This chain's CDR3 is CASSLAQRGDTDTQYF. In nucleotides, the CDR3 is TGTGCCAGCAGCTTAGCGCAGCGGGGGGATACAGATACGCAGTATTTT.

The chain is built from TRBV20-1 and TRBJ1-3; 7 nucleotides match TRBD1. CDR1 DFQATT and CDR2 SNEGSKA come from the germline V gene (reference sequence). This CDR3 has 13 residues. The J segment lost 2 bases and the V segment lost 6 bases, leaving 4 bases of the junction unmatched. As DNA, the CDR3 is TGCAGTGCATTTACAGGGGCTGGAAACACCATATATTTT. It codes for CSAFTGAGNTIYF.

This clonotype has ten or more counts. CDR3 sequence (DNA): TGTGCCAGCAGCCAGTCCTACTACGAGCAGTACTTC. Translating gives CASSQSYYEQYF. The rearrangement uses TRBV7-2 and TRBJ2-7; no definite D call. The CDR3 has 12 amino acids. The germline CDR1 and CDR2 sequences are SGHTA and FQGNSA. Trimming shortened V by 5 bases and J by 3 bases, and 8 bases separated the two germline ends. Full variable domain (missing parts from reference TRBV7-2 and TRBJ2-7): GAGVSQSPSNKVTEKGKDVELRCDPISGHTALYWYRQSLGQGLEFLIYFQGNSAPDKSGLPSDRFSAERTGGSVSTLTIQRTQQEDSAVYLCASSQSYYEQYFGPGTRLTVT.

The chain recombines TRBV11-2 with TRBJ2-1; TRBD2 agrees at 11 bases. V lost 6 bases and J lost 7; bases outside the gene matches: 8. From germline, CDR1 is SGHAT and CDR2 FQNNGV. The CDR3 contains 15 residues. CDR3 loop: CASRIAGGPGNEQFF. The CDR3 DNA reads as TGTGCCAGCAGGATAGCGGGAGGGCCGGGGAATGAGCAGTTCTTC.

This clonotype was found a few times. J is TRBJ1-1 and V is TRBV12-3 or TRBV12-4; D remains unclear. This CDR3 has 12 amino acids. Trimming stripped 3 bases from V and 0 bases from J, with 2 bases between. The CDR3 DNA reads TGTGCCAGCAGTTTCGTGAACACTGAAGCTTTCTTT. Protein: CASSFVNTEAFF.

This clonotype was detected many times. The chain carries TRBV12-3 or TRBV12-4 and TRBJ1-4; the D gene is possibly TRBD1 (5 bases). With 5 bases removed from V and 5 bases from J, the gap between germline ends came to 12 bases. CDR3 length: 14 residues. CDR3 amino acids: CASSMGGSNEKLFF. For the CDR3, the DNA is TGTGCCAGCAGTATGGGGGGTTCCAATGAAAAACTGTTTTTT.

The chain links TRBV13 to TRBJ2-7; the D is unclear. Deletions cut 5 bases from V and 3 bases from J, with 8 bases between. This CDR3 has 12 amino acids. Germline CDR1 is PRHDT and CDR2 is FYEKMQ (reference sequence). As DNA, the CDR3 is TGTGCCAGCAGCCCCCACAACTACGAGCAGTACTTC. This translates into CASSPHNYEQYF.

The chain links TRBV7-2 to TRBJ2-3; tentatively, D is TRBD2 (6 bases). V was cut by 3 bases and J by 1 base, with 11 bases left in between. The CDR3 has 15 amino acids. Germline CDR1 reads SGHTA; CDR2 reads FQGNSA. DNA of the CDR3: TGTGCCAGCAGCTTGTTGATAGCGGGCACAGATACGCAGTATTTT. This encodes CASSLLIAGTDTQYF.

This clonotype has at least ten counts. V usage is TRBV7-9 and J usage is TRBJ2-3; D is unclear. Germline loops: CDR1 SEHNR, CDR2 FQNEAQ (reference sequence). This CDR3 is 14 amino acids long. Trimming removed 2 bases from V and 2 bases from J, with 8 bases in between. Here the CDR3 DNA reads TGTGCCAGCAGCTTAAGTCTCAACACAGATACGCAGTATTTT. It codes for CASSLSLNTDTQYF. The whole variable domain, remainder taken from reference TRBV7-9 and TRBJ2-3, is DTGVSQNPRHKITKRGQNVTFRCDPISEHNRLYWYRQTLGQGPEFLTYFQNEAQLEKSRLLSDRFSAERPKGSFSTLEIQRTEQGDSAMYLCASSLSLNTDTQYFGPGTRLTVL.

This clonotype was detected only a few times. The J gene is TRBJ2-5, the V gene TRBV7-2, with D hard to call. Germline lookup yields CDR1 SGHTA and CDR2 FQGNSA. CDR3 length equals 15 residues. The germline V and J ends were trimmed by 0 bases and 2 bases, with 10 bases remaining between them. For the CDR3, the DNA is TGTGCCAGCAGCTTAGCAGCAGCGACTCAAGAGACCCAGTACTTC. Translation gives CASSLAAATQETQYF. Full variable domain (outside the CDR3, taken from reference TRBV7-2 and TRBJ2-5): GAGVSQSPSNKVTEKGKDVELRCDPISGHTALYWYRQSLGQGLEFLIYFQGNSAPDKSGLPSDRFSAERTGGSVSTLTIQRTQQEDSAVYLCASSLAAATQETQYFGPGTRLLVL.

This clonotype came up many times. This chain links TRBV15 with TRBJ2-6; the D gene could be TRBD1 or TRBD2 (5 bases each). V dropped 0 bases and J dropped 0 bases, with 15 bases sitting between them. Germline CDR1 is LNHNV and CDR2 is YYDKDF (reference sequence). The CDR3 length is 19 residues. For the CDR3, the DNA is TGTGCCACCAGCAGAGATAAAAGGGACGCCCACTCTGGGGCCAACGTCCTGACTTTC. Protein product: CATSRDKRDAHSGANVLTF.

This clonotype was detected a few times. V usage is TRBV6-5 and J usage is TRBJ2-1, with TRBD1 matching 11 bases. With 2 bases clipped from V and 7 bases from J, the junction kept 4 bases outside the gene matches. This CDR3 contains 15 residues. Germline-derived CDR1 and CDR2 are MNHEY and SVGAGI. CDR3 loop: CASSYQDRGLNEQFF. In DNA form, the CDR3 reads TGTGCCAGCAGTTACCAGGACAGGGGGCTGAATGAGCAGTTCTTC.

The V and J genes are TRBV4-1 and TRBJ1-6, with D tentatively TRBD1 (6 bases). Germline V gives CDR1 MGHRA, CDR2 YSYEKL. V lost 0 bases to trimming and J lost 8 bases, with 20 bases between them. The CDR3 extends over 18 amino acids. CDR3 in DNA: TGCGCCAGCAGCCAAGAGGGGGCTCGTCCCCCGAAGTATTCACCCCTCCACTTT. This translates into CASSQEGARPPKYSPLHF.

This clonotype occurred many times. J is TRBJ1-1 and V is TRBV5-4, with D possibly matching TRBD1 (6 bases). CDR3 length: 13 residues. Germline V gene sequence: CDR1 SGHNT, CDR2 YYREEE (reference sequence). The V end lost 1 base, the J end lost 8 bases, and 12 bases lay between the germline ends. Here the CDR3 DNA reads TGTGCCAGCAGCTTGTCCGGGGGCAGCGAAGCTTTCTTT. Protein product: CASSLSGGSEAFF.

This clonotype was observed at least ten times. V is TRBV15 and J is TRBJ1-1, with TRBD1 as a possible D gene (5 bases). The CDR3 loop spans 18 amino acids. Trimming removed 5 bases from V and 2 bases from J, with 24 bases in between. Germline assignment: CDR1 LNHNV and CDR2 YYDKDF (reference sequence). CDR3 in DNA: TGTGCCACCAGCTCCAACCGGGACCACGGCCGGGCAAACACTGAAGCTTTCTTT. Translating gives CATSSNRDHGRANTEAFF.

This sequence joins TRBV5-1 and TRBJ2-6, with D uncertain. V was pared by 4 bases and J by 0 bases, with 11 bases between. This CDR3 contains 16 residues. CDR1 is SGHRS and CDR2 is YFSETQ in the germline V gene. The CDR3 coding sequence is TGCGCCAGCAGCCGCGACCTCTCCTCTGGGGCCAACGTCCTGACTTTC. It codes for CASSRDLSSGANVLTF.

The sample holds a few counts of this clonotype. The chain employs TRBV20-1 and TRBJ1-1, with D maybe TRBD1 (5 bases). The CDR3 is 13 residues long. V lost 7 bases to trimming and J lost 7 bases, with 19 bases between them. CDR1 and CDR2 from the germline V gene are DFQATT and SNEGSKA (reference sequence). In DNA, the CDR3 is TGCAGTGGGATCGTAGGGGCTATCCGTGAAGCTTTCTTT. Its protein product is CSGIVGAIREAFF.

This clonotype was found many times. CDR3 loop: CSGRTGGTGELFF. For the CDR3, the DNA is TGCAGCGGCCGAACAGGGGGCACCGGGGAGCTGTTTTTT. V is TRBV29-1 and J is TRBJ2-2; 8 nucleotides align to TRBD1. Losses at the gene ends were 7 bases for V and 4 bases for J; bases not matched to a gene: 5. Germline V gives CDR1 SQVTM, CDR2 ANQGSEA. The CDR3 loop spans 13 amino acids.